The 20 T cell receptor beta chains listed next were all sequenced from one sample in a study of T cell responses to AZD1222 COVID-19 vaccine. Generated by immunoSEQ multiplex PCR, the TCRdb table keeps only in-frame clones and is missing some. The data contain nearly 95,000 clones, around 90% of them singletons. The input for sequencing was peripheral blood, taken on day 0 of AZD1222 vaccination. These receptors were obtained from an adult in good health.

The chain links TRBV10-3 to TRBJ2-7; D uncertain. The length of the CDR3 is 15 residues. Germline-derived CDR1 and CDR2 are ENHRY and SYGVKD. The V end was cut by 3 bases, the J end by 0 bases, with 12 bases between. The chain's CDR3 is CAISEGQLSSYEQYF. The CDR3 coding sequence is TGTGCCATCAGTGAAGGGCAGCTTAGCTCCTACGAGCAGTACTTC.

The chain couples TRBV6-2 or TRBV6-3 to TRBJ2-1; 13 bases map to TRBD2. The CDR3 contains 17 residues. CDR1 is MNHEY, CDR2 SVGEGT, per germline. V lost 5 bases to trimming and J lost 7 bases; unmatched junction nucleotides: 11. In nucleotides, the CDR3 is TGTGCCAGCAGTGACCCCGGGACTAGCGGGGCGGGGAATGAGCAGTTCTTC. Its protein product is CASSDPGTSGAGNEQFF.

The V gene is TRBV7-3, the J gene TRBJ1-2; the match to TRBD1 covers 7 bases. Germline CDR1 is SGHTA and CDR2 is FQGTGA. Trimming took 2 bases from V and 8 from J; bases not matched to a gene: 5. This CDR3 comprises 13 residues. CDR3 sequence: CASSLEGARGYTF. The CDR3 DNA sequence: TGTGCCAGCAGCTTAGAGGGGGCAAGAGGCTACACCTTC.

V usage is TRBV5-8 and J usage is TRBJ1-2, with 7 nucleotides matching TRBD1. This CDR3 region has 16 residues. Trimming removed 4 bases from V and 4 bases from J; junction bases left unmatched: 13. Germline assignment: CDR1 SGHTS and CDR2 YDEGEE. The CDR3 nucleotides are TGTGCCAGCAGCCCGGGACAGCCAGGATATAGCTATGGCTACACCTTC. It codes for CASSPGQPGYSYGYTF.

Here the CDR3 reads CASSLTSLSKAFF. The CDR3 DNA sequence: TGTGCCAGCAGCTTAACTTCCCTCTCTAAGGCTTTCTTT. The chain uses TRBV11-2 and TRBJ1-1; no definite D call. Germline V gene lookup returns CDR1 SGHAT and CDR2 FQNNGV. The CDR3 consists of 13 residues. Trimming removed 2 bases from V and 11 bases from J, with 15 bases in between. Full variable domain (outside the CDR3, taken from reference TRBV11-2 and TRBJ1-1): EAGVAQSPRYKIIEKRQSVAFWCNPISGHATLYWYQQILGQGPKLLIQFQNNGVVDDSQLPKDRFSAERLKGVDSTLKIQPAKLEDSAVYLCASSLTSLSKAFFGQGTRLTVV.

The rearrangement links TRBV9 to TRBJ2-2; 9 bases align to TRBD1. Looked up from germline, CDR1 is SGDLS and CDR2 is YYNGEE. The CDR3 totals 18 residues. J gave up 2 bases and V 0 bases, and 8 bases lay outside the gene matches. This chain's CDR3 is CASSVEGDRAINTGELFF. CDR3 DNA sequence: TGTGCCAGCAGCGTAGAAGGGGACAGGGCGATTAACACCGGGGAGCTGTTTTTT. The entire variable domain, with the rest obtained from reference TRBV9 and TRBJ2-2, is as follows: DSGVTQTPKHLITATGQRVTLRCSPRSGDLSVYWYQQSLDQGLQFLIQYYNGEERAKGNILERFSAQQFPDLHSELNLSSLELGDSALYFCASSVEGDRAINTGELFFGEGSRLTVL.

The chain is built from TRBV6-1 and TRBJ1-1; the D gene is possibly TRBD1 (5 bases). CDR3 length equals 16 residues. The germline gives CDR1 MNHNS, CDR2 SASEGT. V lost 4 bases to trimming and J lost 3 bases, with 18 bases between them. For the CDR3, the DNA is TGTGCCAGCAGTGGGGGGAGAGTGTCGGTGGACACTGAAGCTTTCTTT. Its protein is CASSGGRVSVDTEAFF.

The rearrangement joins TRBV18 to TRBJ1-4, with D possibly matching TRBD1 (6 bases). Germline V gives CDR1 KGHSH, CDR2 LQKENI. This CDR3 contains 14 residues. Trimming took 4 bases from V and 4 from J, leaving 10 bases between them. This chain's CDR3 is CASSLDRSNEKLFF. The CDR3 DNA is TGTGCCAGCTCACTGGACAGAAGTAATGAAAAACTGTTTTTT. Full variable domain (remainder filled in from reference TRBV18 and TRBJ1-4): NAGVMQNPRHLVRRRGQEARLRCSPMKGHSHVYWYRQLPEEGLKFMVYLQKENIIDESGMPKERFSAEFPKEGPSILRIQQVVRGDSAAYFCASSLDRSNEKLFFGSGTQLSVL.

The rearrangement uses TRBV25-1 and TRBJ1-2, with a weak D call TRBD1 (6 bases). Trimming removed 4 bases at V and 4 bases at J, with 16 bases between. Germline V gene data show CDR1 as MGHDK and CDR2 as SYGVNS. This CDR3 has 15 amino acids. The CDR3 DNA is TGTGCCAGCAGTGGGCAAAGGACAGCAGTCTATGGCTACACCTTC. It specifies CASSGQRTAVYGYTF.

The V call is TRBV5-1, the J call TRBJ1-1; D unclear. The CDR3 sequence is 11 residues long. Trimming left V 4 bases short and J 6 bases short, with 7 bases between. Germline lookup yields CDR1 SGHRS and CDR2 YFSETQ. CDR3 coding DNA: TGCGCCAGCAGCCTTAATTCTGAAGCTTTCTTT. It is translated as CASSLNSEAFF.

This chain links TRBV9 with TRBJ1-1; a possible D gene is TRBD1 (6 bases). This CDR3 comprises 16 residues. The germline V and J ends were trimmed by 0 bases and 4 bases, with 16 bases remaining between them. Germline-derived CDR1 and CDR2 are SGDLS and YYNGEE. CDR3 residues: CASSVGAGAVSTEAFF. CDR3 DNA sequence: TGTGCCAGCAGCGTAGGGGCAGGGGCGGTGAGCACTGAAGCTTTCTTT.

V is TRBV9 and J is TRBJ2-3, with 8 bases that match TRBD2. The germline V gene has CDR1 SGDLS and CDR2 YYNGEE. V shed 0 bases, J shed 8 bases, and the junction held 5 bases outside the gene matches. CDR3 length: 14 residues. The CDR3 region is CASSVGGGRFTQYF. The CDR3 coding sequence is TGTGCCAGCAGCGTAGGCGGGGGGCGGTTTACGCAGTATTTT.

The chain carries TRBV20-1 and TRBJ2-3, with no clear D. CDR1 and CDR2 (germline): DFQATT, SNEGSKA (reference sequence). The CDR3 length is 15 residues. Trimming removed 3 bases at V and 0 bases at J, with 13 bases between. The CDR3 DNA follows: TGCAGTGCTAGTGGCGCCGGACCTAGCACAGATACGCAGTATTTT. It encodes CSASGAGPSTDTQYF.

The DNA of the CDR3 is TGTGCCAGCAGTTTTAGTGCTCTGACAGATACGCAGTATTTT. Encoded protein: CASSFSALTDTQYF. The chain employs TRBV6-2 or TRBV6-3 and TRBJ2-3; no definite D call. CDR3 length equals 14 residues. V lost 4 bases and J 3 bases, leaving 11 bases between the germline ends. Per the germline V gene, CDR1 is MNHEY and CDR2 is SVGEGT.

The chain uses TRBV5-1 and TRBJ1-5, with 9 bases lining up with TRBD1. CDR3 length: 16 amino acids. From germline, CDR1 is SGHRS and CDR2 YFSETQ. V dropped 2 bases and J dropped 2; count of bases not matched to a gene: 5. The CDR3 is CASSFGQGMGNQPQHF. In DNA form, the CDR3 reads TGCGCCAGCAGCTTCGGACAGGGGATGGGCAATCAGCCCCAGCATTTT.

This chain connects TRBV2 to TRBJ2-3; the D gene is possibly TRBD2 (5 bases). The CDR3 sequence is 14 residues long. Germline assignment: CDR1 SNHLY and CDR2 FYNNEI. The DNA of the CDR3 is TGTGCAATCGCTGACGGGGTACGCACAGATACGCAGTATTTT. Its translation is CAIADGVRTDTQYF.

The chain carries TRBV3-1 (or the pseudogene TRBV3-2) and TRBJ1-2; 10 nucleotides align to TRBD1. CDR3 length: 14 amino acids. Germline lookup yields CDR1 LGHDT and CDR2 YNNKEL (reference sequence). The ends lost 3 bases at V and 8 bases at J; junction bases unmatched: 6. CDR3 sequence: CASSQGTGVEGYTF. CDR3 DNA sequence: TGTGCCAGCAGCCAGGGGACAGGGGTAGAGGGCTACACCTTC.

The CDR3, as DNA: TGTGCCAGCAGTTACAGCGGGGGCGGGAAGACCCAGTACTTC. Translating gives CASSYSGGGKTQYF. This rearrangement joins TRBV6-2 or TRBV6-3 to TRBJ2-5; the match to TRBD2 covers 8 bases. CDR3 size: 14 residues. V shed 2 bases, J shed 6 bases, and the junction held 5 bases outside the gene matches. CDR1 is MNHEY, CDR2 SVGEGT, per germline.

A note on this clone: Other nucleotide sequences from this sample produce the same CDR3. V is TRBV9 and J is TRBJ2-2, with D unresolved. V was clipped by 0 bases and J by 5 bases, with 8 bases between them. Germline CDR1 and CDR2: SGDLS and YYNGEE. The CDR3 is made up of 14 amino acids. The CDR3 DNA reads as TGTGCCAGCAGCGTAGAAGGCCCGACCGGGGAGCTGTTTTTT. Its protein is CASSVEGPTGELFF.

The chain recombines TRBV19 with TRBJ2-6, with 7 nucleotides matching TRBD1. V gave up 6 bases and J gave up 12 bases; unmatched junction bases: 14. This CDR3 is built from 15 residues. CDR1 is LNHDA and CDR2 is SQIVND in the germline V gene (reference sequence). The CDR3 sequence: CASSPGDRTNRVLTF. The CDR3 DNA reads TGTGCCAGTAGCCCCGGGGACAGAACCAACCGCGTCCTGACTTTC.